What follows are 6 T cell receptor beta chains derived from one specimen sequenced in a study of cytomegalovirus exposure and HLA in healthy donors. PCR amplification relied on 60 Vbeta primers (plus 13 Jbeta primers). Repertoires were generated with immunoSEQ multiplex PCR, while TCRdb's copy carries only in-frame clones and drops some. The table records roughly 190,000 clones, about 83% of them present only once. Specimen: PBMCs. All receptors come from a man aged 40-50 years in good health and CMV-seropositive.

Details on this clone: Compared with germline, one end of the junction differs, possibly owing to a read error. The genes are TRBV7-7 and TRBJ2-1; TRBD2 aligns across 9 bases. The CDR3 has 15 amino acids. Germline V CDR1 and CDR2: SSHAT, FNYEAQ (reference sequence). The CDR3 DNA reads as TGTGCTAGCAGCTTAGGGCCTAGCGGGGACAATGAGCAGTTCTTC. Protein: CASSLGPSGDNEQFF.

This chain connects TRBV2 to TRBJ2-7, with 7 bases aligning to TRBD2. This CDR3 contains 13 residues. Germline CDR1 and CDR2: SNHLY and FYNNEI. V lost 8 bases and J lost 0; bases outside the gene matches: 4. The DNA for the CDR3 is TGTGCCAGCGGAAGACTAGCCTCCTACGAGCAGTACTTC. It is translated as CASGRLASYEQYF.

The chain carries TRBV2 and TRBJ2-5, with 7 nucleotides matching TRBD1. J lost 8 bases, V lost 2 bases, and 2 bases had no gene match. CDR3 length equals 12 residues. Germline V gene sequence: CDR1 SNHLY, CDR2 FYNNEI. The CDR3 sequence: CASSETGDTQYF. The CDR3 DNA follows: TGTGCCAGCAGTGAAACAGGGGACACCCAGTACTTC.

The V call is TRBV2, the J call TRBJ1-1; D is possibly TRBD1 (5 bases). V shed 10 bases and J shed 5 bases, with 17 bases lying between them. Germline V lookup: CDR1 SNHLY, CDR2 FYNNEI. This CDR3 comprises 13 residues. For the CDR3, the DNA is TGTGCCAACGCACCCCCCTCAGGGACTGAAGCTTTCTTT. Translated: CANAPPSGTEAFF.

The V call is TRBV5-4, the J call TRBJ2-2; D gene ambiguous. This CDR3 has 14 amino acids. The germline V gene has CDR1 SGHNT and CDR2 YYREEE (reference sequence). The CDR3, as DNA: TGTGCGTTTTCGCCGGCGGTGAACACCGGGGAGCTGTTTTTT. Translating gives CAFSPAVNTGELFF.

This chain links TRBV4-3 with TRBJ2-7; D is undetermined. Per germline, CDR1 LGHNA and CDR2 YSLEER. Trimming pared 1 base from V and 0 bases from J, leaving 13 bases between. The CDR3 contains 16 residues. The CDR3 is CASSQGEAKSSYEQYF. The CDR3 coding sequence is TGCGCCAGCAGCCAAGGCGAGGCCAAAAGCTCCTACGAGCAGTACTTC.